A single sample gave rise to the 8 T cell receptor beta chains below, sequenced in a study of quantifying T cell responses using KT2 cells. Study at large: Reverse transcription used primers in the TCR alpha and beta constant regions.

A single-stranded UMI oligo with SP2 sequence was ligated to cDNA 3' ends. An equimolar mix of RC1.1 and RC1.2 primed the beta chain across TRBC1 and TRBC2. TCRdb fed the UMI-ligation and nested PCR reads into MiXCR, producing one record per CDR3 protein. The table shows around 30,000 distinct CDR3 sequences, with about 9.4% occurring only once. What was sequenced was PBMCs spiked with cells of the T cell clone KT2. These receptors all come from a human donor.

This clonotype was counted many times. The V call is TRBV11-1, the J call TRBJ1-4, with a weak D call TRBD1 (5 bases). Trimming shortened V by 0 bases and J by 7 bases, and 12 bases separated the two germline ends. The CDR3 is 15 residues long. Germline V lookup: CDR1 SGHAT, CDR2 FQDESV (reference sequence). This CDR3 is CASSLADSSGEKLFF. In nucleotides, the CDR3 is TGTGCCAGCAGCTTAGCCGACAGTTCCGGTGAAAAACTGTTTTTT.

The chain has TRBV10-2 and TRBJ1-1; 7 bases align to TRBD1. The CDR3 totals 16 residues. Trimming cost V 4 bases and J 0 bases; bases outside gene matches: 8. Per the germline V gene, CDR1 is WSHSY and CDR2 is SAAADI. This CDR3 is CASSVSGGGMNTEAFF. The CDR3 DNA follows: TGCGCCAGCAGTGTGTCAGGGGGAGGGATGAACACTGAAGCTTTCTTT.

The chain is built from TRBV4-3 and TRBJ2-3, with 8 bases that match TRBD2. J lost 5 bases, V lost 3 bases, and 10 bases had no gene match. CDR3 length: 16 amino acids. From germline, CDR1 is LGHNA and CDR2 YSLEER. CDR3 protein: CASSHGIAGPGDTQYF. The CDR3 nucleotides read TGCGCCAGCAGCCACGGAATAGCGGGGCCCGGAGATACGCAGTATTTT.

In this sample, this clonotype turned up many times. This chain joins TRBV1 and TRBJ1-2; whether TRBD1, the table's D call, matches the DNA was not checked. TRBV1 is a listed pseudogene. This CDR3 comprises 15 residues. The CDR3 DNA sequence: TGCACCAGCAGCCAAGATAAGGGCAGGGGTTGCGGCTACACCTTC. Protein sequence: CTSSQDKGRGCGYTF.

This clonotype was seen at least ten times. The chain links TRBV19 to TRBJ1-3; 11 bases match TRBD1. The germline V gene encodes CDR1 LNHDA and CDR2 SQIVND (reference sequence). With 6 bases clipped from V and 2 bases from J, the junction kept 3 bases outside the gene matches. The CDR3 length is 15 residues. The CDR3 region is CASRPGQGAGNTIYF. The DNA of the CDR3 is TGTGCCAGTAGGCCGGGACAGGGGGCTGGAAACACCATATATTTT.

The chain carries TRBV6-1 and TRBJ1-2; D call uncertain. Germline V gives CDR1 MNHNS, CDR2 SASEGT. V was cut by 6 bases and J by 4 bases, with 18 bases left in between. This CDR3 is built from 15 residues. The CDR3 DNA sequence: TGTGCCAGCAGCCTGAAGTTTGAAGAAAGCTATGGCTACACCTTC. Protein sequence: CASSLKFEESYGYTF.

This chain uses TRBV6-2 or TRBV6-3 with TRBJ2-3; unclear D gene. V was clipped by 7 bases and J by 5 bases, with 7 bases between them. CDR1 and CDR2 (germline): MNHEY, SVGEGT. The CDR3 is 11 residues long. The CDR3, as DNA: TGTGCCAGCACCTGGCAAGATACGCAGTATTTT. This translates into CASTWQDTQYF.

The chain has TRBV7-3 and TRBJ2-7; 10 nucleotides match TRBD2. The CDR3 extends over 15 amino acids. The trim removed 6 bases at V and 5 bases at J, leaving 10 bases unmatched. Germline-derived CDR1 and CDR2 are SGHTA and FQGTGA. CDR3 sequence: CASSLTGLALHEQYF. As DNA, the CDR3 is TGTGCCAGCAGTTTGACGGGACTAGCGCTCCACGAGCAGTACTTC.